What follows are 2 T cell receptor beta chains derived from one specimen sequenced in a study of blood T cell repertoires in COVID-19. TCRdb's table, derived via immunoSEQ multiplex PCR, lists solely in-frame clones and lacks some. The sample yields 200,000 to 300,000 clones, 88% seen once. Specimen: peripheral blood. The receptor set was obtained from an elderly man with acute or convalescent COVID-19.

The V gene is TRBV29-1, the J gene TRBJ2-3; D possibly corresponds to TRBD1 (6 bases). The CDR3 spans 14 residues. Trimming stripped 0 bases from V and 1 base from J, with 8 bases between. The germline gives CDR1 SQVTM, CDR2 ANQGSEA. Here the CDR3 reads CSVEDEGGTDTQYF. The DNA of the CDR3 is TGCAGCGTTGAAGATGAGGGGGGCACAGATACGCAGTATTTT.

In the case of this clone: Germline and junction disagree at one end, which may indicate a read error. The CDR3 bases are TGCGCCAGCAGCGCCGGGACAGGGAGCATCGACTTC. Protein: CASSAGTGSIDF. This chain joins TRBV5-1 and TRBJ2-7; TRBD1 matches 9 bases. This CDR3 has 12 amino acids. CDR1 SGHRS and CDR2 YFSETQ come from the germline V gene.